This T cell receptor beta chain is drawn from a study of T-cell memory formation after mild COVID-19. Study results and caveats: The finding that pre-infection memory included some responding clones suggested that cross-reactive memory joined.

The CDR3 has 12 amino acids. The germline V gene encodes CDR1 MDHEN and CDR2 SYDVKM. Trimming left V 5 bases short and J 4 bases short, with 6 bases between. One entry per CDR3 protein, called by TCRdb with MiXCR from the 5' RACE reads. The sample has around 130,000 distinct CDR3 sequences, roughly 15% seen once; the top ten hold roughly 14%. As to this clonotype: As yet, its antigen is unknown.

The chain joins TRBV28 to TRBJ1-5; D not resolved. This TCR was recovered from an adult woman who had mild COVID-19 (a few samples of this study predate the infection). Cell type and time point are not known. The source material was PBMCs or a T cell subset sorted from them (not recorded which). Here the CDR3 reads CASSDRNQPQHF. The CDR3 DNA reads TGTGCCAGCAGTGACCGTAATCAGCCCCAGCATTTT.